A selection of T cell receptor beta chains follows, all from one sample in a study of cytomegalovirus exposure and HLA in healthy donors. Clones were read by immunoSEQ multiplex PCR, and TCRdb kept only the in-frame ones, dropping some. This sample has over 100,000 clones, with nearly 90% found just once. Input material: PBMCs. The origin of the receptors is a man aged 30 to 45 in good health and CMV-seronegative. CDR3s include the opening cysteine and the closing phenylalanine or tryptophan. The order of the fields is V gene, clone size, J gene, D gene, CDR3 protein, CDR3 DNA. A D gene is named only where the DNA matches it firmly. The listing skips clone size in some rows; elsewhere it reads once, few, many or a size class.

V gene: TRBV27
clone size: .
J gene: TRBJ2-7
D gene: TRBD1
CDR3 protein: CASKDRGVYEQYF
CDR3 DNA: TGTGCCAGCAAGGACAGGGGCGTCTACGAGCAGTACTTC

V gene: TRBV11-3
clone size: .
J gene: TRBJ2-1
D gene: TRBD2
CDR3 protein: CASSLSGGDYNEQFF
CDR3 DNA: TGTGCCAGCAGCTTAAGCGGGGGGGACTACAATGAGCAGTTCTTC

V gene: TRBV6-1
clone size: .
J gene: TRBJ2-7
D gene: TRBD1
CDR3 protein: CASRGTGGSYEQYF
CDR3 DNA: TGTGCCAGCAGGGGGACAGGGGGTTCCTACGAGCAGTACTTC

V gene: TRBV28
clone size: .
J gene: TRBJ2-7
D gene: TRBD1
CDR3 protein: CASRSTGEPYEQYF
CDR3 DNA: TGTGCCAGCAGGTCGACAGGGGAACCCTACGAGCAGTACTTC

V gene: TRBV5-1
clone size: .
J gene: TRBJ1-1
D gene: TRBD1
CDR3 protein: CASSFTGTGGHYTEAFF
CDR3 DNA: TGCGCCAGCAGCTTTACCGGGACAGGTGGCCACTACACTGAAGCTTTCTTT

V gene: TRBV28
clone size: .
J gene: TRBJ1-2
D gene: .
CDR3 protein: CASSLSGGRLANYGYTF
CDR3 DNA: TGTGCCAGCAGTCTTTCGGGCGGCAGACTAGCTAACTATGGCTACACCTTC

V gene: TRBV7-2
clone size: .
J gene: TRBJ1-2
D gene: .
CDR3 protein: CASSLATMRYGYTF
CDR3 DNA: TGTGCCAGCAGCTTAGCGACAATGCGCTATGGCTACACCTTC

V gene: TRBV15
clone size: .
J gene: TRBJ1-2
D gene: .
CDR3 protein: CATSRDLGGTVYGYTF
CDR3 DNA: TGTGCCACCAGCAGAGATTTGGGAGGGACCGTCTATGGCTACACCTTC

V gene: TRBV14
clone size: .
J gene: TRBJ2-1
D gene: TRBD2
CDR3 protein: CASSLGLADNEQFF
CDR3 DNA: TGTGCCAGCAGCCTAGGGCTAGCGGACAATGAGCAGTTCTTC

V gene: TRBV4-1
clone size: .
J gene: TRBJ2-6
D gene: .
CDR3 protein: CASSQDPSSSGANVLTF
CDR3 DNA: TGCGCCAGCAGCCAAGATCCCTCCAGCTCTGGGGCCAACGTCCTGACTTTC

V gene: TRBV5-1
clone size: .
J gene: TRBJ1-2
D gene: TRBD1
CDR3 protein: CASSLRTGDGRGGYTF
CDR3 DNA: TGCGCCAGCAGCTTACGGACAGGGGATGGAAGAGGAGGCTACACCTTC

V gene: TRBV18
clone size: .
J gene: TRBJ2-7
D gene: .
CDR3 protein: CASSPLGDGYEQYF
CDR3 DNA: TGTGCCAGCTCACCACTAGGGGATGGGTACGAGCAGTACTTC

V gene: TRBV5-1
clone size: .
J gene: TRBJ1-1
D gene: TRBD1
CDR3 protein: CASSFTGENTEAFF
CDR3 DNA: TGCGCCAGCAGCTTTACAGGGGAGAACACTGAAGCTTTCTTT

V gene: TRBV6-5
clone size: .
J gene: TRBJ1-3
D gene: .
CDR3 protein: CASRHRAHSGNTIYF
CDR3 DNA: TGTGCCAGCAGACACAGGGCCCACTCTGGAAACACCATATATTTT

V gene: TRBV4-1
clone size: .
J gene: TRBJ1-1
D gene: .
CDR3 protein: CASSQEWGRNTEAFF
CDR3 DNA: TGCGCCAGCAGCCAAGAGTGGGGGCGGAACACTGAAGCTTTCTTT

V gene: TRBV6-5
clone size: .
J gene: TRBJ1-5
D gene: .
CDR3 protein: CASSTGLRNQPQHF
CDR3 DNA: TGTGCCAGCAGTACTGGGCTTCGCAATCAGCCCCAGCATTTT

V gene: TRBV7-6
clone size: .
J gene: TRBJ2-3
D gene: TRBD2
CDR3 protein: CASSLIAGGSTDTQYF
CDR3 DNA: TGTGCCAGCAGCTTAATAGCGGGGGGTTCCACAGATACGCAGTATTTT

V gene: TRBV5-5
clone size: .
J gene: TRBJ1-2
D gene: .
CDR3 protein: CASSLGSDYGYTF
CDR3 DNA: TGTGCCAGCAGCTTGGGTTCTGACTATGGCTACACCTTC

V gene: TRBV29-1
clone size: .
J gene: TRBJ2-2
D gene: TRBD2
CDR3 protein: CSVVRGGRGELFF
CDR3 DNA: TGCAGCGTAGTCCGGGGGGGCCGGGGGGAGCTGTTTTTT

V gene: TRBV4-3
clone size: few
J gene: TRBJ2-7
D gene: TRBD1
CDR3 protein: CASSPGGRASWDEQYF
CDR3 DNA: TGCGCCAGCAGCCCAGGGGGCAGGGCCTCCTGGGACGAGCAGTACTTC

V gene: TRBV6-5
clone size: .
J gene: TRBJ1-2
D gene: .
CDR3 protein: CASSYSTPGVGYTF
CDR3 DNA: TGTGCCAGCAGTTACTCGACTCCAGGGGTGGGCTACACCTTC